The T cell receptor beta chain under discussion was sequenced for a study of T cell changes during pregnancy in multiple sclerosis. Produced via immunoSEQ multiplex PCR; TCRdb's table is partial and in-frame only. Seen here are tens of thousands of clones, 93% observed once, and the top ten hold roughly 0.6%. CDR1 is SNHLY and CDR2 is FYNNEI in the germline V gene. This CDR3 is 14 amino acids long. V was trimmed by 8 bases and J by 6 bases, leaving 20 bases between them. The clonotype comes from a female donor with multiple sclerosis, enrolled in a pregnancy study. V is TRBV2 and J is TRBJ2-7; D is possibly TRBD2 (5 bases). The sample here was CD4+ T cells from peripheral blood mononuclear cells, taken in the third trimester of pregnancy. CDR3 sequence reads: CASQKTGSLSEQYF. The CDR3 DNA reads TGTGCCAGCCAGAAGACGGGGTCCCTCTCCGAGCAGTACTTC.